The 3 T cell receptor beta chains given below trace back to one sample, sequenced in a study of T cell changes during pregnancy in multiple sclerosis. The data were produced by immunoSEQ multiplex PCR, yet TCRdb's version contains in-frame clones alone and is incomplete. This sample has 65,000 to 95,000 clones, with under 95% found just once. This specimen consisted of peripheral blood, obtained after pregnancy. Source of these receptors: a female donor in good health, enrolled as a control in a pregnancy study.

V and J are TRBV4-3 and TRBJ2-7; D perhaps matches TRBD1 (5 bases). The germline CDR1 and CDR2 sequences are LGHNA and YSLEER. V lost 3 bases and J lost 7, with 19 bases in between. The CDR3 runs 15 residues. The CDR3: CASSQFRDSVGEQYF. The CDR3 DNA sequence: TGCGCCAGCAGCCAGTTCCGAGACAGCGTGGGAGAGCAGTACTTC.

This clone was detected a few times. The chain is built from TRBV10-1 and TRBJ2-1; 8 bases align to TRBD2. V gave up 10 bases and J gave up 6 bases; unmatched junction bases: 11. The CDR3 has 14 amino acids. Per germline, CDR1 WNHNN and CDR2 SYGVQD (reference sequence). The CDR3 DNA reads TGCGCCAACCTAGCGGGCCCAGCGGCCAATGAGCAGTTCTTC. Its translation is CANLAGPAANEQFF.

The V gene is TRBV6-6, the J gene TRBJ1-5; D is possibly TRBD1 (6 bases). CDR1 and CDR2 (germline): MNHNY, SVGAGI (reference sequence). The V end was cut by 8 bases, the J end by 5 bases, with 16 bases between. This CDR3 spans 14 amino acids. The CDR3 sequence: CASQTGGPDQPQHF. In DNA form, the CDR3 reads TGTGCCAGCCAAACGGGGGGGCCGGATCAGCCCCAGCATTTT.